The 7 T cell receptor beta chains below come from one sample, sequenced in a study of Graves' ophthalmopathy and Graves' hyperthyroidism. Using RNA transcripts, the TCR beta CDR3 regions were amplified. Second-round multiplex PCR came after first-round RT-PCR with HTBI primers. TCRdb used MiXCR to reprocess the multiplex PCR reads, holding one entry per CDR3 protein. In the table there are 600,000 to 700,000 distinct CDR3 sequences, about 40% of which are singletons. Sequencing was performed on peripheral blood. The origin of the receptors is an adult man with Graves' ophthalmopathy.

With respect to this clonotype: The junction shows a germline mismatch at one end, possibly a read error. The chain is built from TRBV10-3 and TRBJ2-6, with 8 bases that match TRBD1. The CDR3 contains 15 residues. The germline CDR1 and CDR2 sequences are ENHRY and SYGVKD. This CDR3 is CAVSDRQGSFNVLTF. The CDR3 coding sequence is TGTGCCGTCAGTGACCGACAGGGGTCGTTCAACGTCCTGACTTTC.

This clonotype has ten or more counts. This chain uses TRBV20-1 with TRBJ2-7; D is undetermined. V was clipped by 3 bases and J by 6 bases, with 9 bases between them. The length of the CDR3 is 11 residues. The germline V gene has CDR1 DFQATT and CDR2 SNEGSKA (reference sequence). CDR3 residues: CSASIGPEQYF. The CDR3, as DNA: TGCAGTGCTAGCATAGGACCCGAGCAGTACTTC.

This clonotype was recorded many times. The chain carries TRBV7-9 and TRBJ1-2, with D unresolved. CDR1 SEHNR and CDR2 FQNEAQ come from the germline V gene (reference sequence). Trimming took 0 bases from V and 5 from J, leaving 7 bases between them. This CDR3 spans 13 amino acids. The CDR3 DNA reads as TGTGCCAGCAGCTTAGCGGGAGGGTATGGCTACACCTTC. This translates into CASSLAGGYGYTF. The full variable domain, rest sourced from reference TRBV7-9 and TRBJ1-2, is DTGVSQNPRHKITKRGQNVTFRCDPISEHNRLYWYRQTLGQGPEFLTYFQNEAQLEKSRLLSDRFSAERPKGSFSTLEIQRTEQGDSAMYLCASSLAGGYGYTFGSGTRLTVV.

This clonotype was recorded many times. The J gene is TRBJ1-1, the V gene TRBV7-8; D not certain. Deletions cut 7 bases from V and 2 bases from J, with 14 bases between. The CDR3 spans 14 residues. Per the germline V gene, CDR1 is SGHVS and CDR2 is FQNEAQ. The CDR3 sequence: CASTTLGANTEAFF. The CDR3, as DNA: TGTGCCAGCACCACCTTGGGAGCCAACACTGAAGCTTTCTTT.

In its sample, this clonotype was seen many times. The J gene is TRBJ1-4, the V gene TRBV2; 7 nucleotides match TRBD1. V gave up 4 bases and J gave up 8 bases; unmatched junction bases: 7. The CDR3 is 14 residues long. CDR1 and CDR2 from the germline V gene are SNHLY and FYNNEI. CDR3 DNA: TGTGCCAGCAGTGCAGGGGGTTTAGGGGAAAAACTGTTTTTT. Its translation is CASSAGGLGEKLFF. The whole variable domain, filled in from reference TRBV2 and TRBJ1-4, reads EPEVTQTPSHQVTQMGQEVILRCVPISNHLYFYWYRQILGQKVEFLVSFYNNEISEKSEIFDDQFSVERPDGSNFTLKIRSTKLEDSAMYFCASSAGGLGEKLFFGSGTQLSVL.

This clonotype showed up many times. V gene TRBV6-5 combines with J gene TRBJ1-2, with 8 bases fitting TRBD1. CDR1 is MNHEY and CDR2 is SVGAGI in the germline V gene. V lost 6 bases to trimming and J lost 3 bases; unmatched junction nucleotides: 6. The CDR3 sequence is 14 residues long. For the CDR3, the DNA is TGTGCCAGCAGATCAGGGGGCCGGTACTATGGCTACACCTTC. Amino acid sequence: CASRSGGRYYGYTF.

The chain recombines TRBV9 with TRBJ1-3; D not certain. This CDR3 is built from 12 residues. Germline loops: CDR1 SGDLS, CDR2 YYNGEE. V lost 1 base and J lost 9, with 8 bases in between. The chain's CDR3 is CASSVHGVTIYF. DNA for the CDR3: TGTGCCAGCAGCGTACACGGGGTCACCATATATTTT.